These 25 T cell receptor beta chains came from one sample sequenced in a study of cytomegalovirus exposure and HLA in healthy donors. Repertoires were generated with immunoSEQ multiplex PCR, while TCRdb's copy carries only in-frame clones and drops some. The repertoire holds around 250,000 clones, with 90% as singletons. Sequenced: PBMCs. These receptor sequences come from a woman in her late teens or twenties in good health and CMV-seronegative.

This clone has just one count. The chain couples TRBV4-1 to TRBJ1-1; D not certain. Trimming stripped 4 bases from V and 3 bases from J, with 9 bases between. The length of the CDR3 is 13 residues. Germline CDR1 is MGHRA and CDR2 is YSYEKL. The CDR3 nucleotides are TGCGCCAGCAGCCCTAGTGCGGACACTGAAGCTTTCTTT. Encoded protein: CASSPSADTEAFF.

The chain couples TRBV25-1 to TRBJ2-5; 12 bases align to TRBD2. Germline values: CDR1 MGHDK, CDR2 SYGVNS. Germline trimming cut 6 bases from V and 5 bases from J; bases unmatched to any gene: 7. The CDR3 has 15 residues. This chain's CDR3 is CASSRTSGDLETQYF. As DNA, the CDR3 is TGTGCCAGCAGCAGGACTAGCGGGGACTTGGAGACCCAGTACTTC.

This clone occurred a few times. This chain joins TRBV28 and TRBJ2-5, with 8 bases that match TRBD2. The CDR3 totals 16 residues. Germline V gives CDR1 MDHEN, CDR2 SYDVKM. The V segment lost 5 bases and the J segment 0 bases; nucleotides outside the gene matches: 8. CDR3 sequence reads: CASSGPGRDHQETQYF. The CDR3 coding sequence is TGTGCCAGCAGTGGCCCCGGGAGGGACCACCAAGAGACCCAGTACTTC. Using reference TRBV28 and TRBJ2-5 for the parts outside the CDR3, the full variable domain is DVKVTQSSRYLVKRTGEKVFLECVQDMDHENMFWYRQDPGLGLRLIYFSYDVKMKEKGDIPEGYSVSREKKERFSLILESASTNQTSMYLCASSGPGRDHQETQYFGPGTRLLVL.

The chain couples TRBV15 to TRBJ1-2; 12 positions match TRBD1. This CDR3 has 17 residues. The germline CDR1 and CDR2 sequences are LNHNV and YYDKDF (reference sequence). V shed 0 bases and J 5 bases; nucleotides not matched to a gene: 7. In DNA, the CDR3 is TGTGCCACCAGCAGAGATATTGGGACAGGGGGCAATTATGGCTACACCTTC. It codes for CATSRDIGTGGNYGYTF.

V usage is TRBV6-5 and J usage is TRBJ1-2; tentatively, D is TRBD1 (5 bases). Germline lookup yields CDR1 MNHEY and CDR2 SVGAGI. The V end lost 6 bases, the J end lost 5 bases, and 16 bases lay between the germline ends. This CDR3 is built from 14 residues. The CDR3 loop is CASSPQGREYGYTF. CDR3 nucleotides: TGTGCCAGCAGCCCCCAGGGCAGGGAATATGGCTACACCTTC.

CDR3 sequence: CASSLEGAQGRSYGYTF. CDR3 DNA: TGTGCCAGCAGCTTGGAGGGGGCGCAGGGTCGTAGCTATGGCTACACCTTC. The J gene is TRBJ1-2, the V gene TRBV5-6, with 7 bases lining up with TRBD1. With 0 bases clipped from V and 4 bases from J, the junction kept 12 bases outside the gene matches. Germline CDR1 SGHDT, CDR2 YYEEEE. The length of the CDR3 is 17 residues.

The chain links TRBV5-4 to TRBJ2-5; D is possibly TRBD2 (7 bases). V was cut by 5 bases and J by 1 base, with 18 bases left in between. CDR3 size: 16 residues. CDR1 SGHNT and CDR2 YYREEE come from the germline V gene (reference sequence). The CDR3 sequence: CASRMKGGGFQETQYF. The CDR3 DNA reads TGTGCCAGCAGGATGAAAGGGGGGGGTTTCCAAGAGACCCAGTACTTC.

The rearrangement joins TRBV7-6 to TRBJ1-1, with a possible D match to TRBD1 (5 bases). The V end lost 1 base, the J end lost 5 bases, and 17 bases lay between the germline ends. This CDR3 is built from 16 residues. Germline V gene data show CDR1 as SGHVS and CDR2 as FNYEAQ. The CDR3 spells CASSLEKSGERTEAFF. The CDR3 DNA sequence: TGTGCCAGCAGCTTAGAAAAGTCGGGGGAGAGAACTGAAGCTTTCTTT.

This clone was found once. The chain carries TRBV7-2 and TRBJ2-7, with 7 positions matching TRBD1. The ends lost 5 bases at V and 2 bases at J; junction bases unmatched: 6. Germline assignment: CDR1 SGHTA and CDR2 FQGNSA. The CDR3 sequence is 14 residues long. CDR3 loop: CASSPARGTYEQYF. CDR3 nucleotide sequence: TGTGCCAGCAGCCCCGCCAGGGGGACCTACGAGCAGTACTTC.

V and J are TRBV18 and TRBJ2-5; D possibly corresponds to TRBD1 (6 bases). CDR1 KGHSH and CDR2 LQKENI come from the germline V gene. V was trimmed by 2 bases and J by 5 bases, leaving 21 bases between them. This CDR3 has 17 amino acids. The DNA of the CDR3 is TGTGCCAGCTCACCAAAATCTGGACAGCCCGCAGGGGAGACCCAGTACTTC. Protein sequence: CASSPKSGQPAGETQYF.

The genes are TRBV30 and TRBJ2-1, with a tentative D call TRBD2 (7 bases). Trimming removed 0 bases at V and 2 bases at J, with 23 bases between. Germline CDR1 is GTSNPN and CDR2 is SVGIG (reference sequence). The CDR3 consists of 19 residues. The CDR3 region is CAWSVRYLGGASPYNEQFF. DNA for the CDR3: TGTGCCTGGAGTGTACGGTATTTGGGGGGGGCTTCCCCCTACAATGAGCAGTTCTTC.

The chain joins TRBV18 to TRBJ2-5, with TRBD2 matching 13 bases. J gave up 0 bases and V 6 bases, and 13 bases lay outside the gene matches. Looked up from germline, CDR1 is KGHSH and CDR2 is LQKENI. The CDR3 is made up of 19 amino acids. As DNA, the CDR3 is TGTGCCAGCTCCGGATTATGGACTAGCGGGGGATCGTACCAAGAGACCCAGTACTTC. Translated: CASSGLWTSGGSYQETQYF. Full variable domain (rest looked up from reference TRBV18 and TRBJ2-5): NAGVMQNPRHLVRRRGQEARLRCSPMKGHSHVYWYRQLPEEGLKFMVYLQKENIIDESGMPKERFSAEFPKEGPSILRIQQVVRGDSAAYFCASSGLWTSGGSYQETQYFGPGTRLLVL.

The chain has TRBV4-3 and TRBJ1-6, with TRBD1 as a possible D gene (6 bases). The CDR3 runs 15 residues. Germline V gives CDR1 LGHNA, CDR2 YSLEER. Trimming removed 2 bases at V and 1 base at J, with 6 bases between. The CDR3 bases are TGCGCCAGCAGCCAAACAGGGTCCTATAATTCACCCCTCCACTTT. This codes for CASSQTGSYNSPLHF.

The chain carries TRBV10-1 and TRBJ2-7; 7 bases line up with TRBD1. The CDR3 loop spans 16 amino acids. The V segment lost 5 bases and the J segment 0 bases; nucleotides outside the gene matches: 10. Germline lookup yields CDR1 WNHNN and CDR2 SYGVQD (reference sequence). This CDR3 reads CASSIGQDRSSYEQYV. In nucleotides, the CDR3 is TGCGCCAGCAGTATTGGACAGGACCGAAGCTCCTACGAGCAGTACGTC.

The CDR3 coding sequence is TGTGCCAGCAGCGGGGGACAGGAGATAAACACCGGGGAGCTGTTTTTT. This encodes CASSGGQEINTGELFF. This sequence joins TRBV9 and TRBJ2-2; 8 bases fit TRBD1. The CDR3 contains 16 residues. V shed 3 bases and J 2 bases; nucleotides not matched to a gene: 6. The germline CDR1 and CDR2 sequences are SGDLS and YYNGEE.

This chain joins TRBV30 and TRBJ1-1, with D possibly being TRBD1 (5 bases). Germline CDR1 is GTSNPN and CDR2 is SVGIG (reference sequence). Between the trimmed V and J ends, which lost 2 bases and 3 bases, there was a span of 10 bases. The CDR3 covers 13 residues. CDR3 sequence reads: CAWSHRGDTEAFF. The CDR3 bases are TGTGCCTGGAGTCACCGGGGGGACACTGAAGCTTTCTTT.

CDR3 sequence reads: CASSPQGREDYEQYF. CDR3 coding DNA: TGTGCCAGCTCACCACAGGGGAGGGAGGACTACGAGCAGTACTTC. This chain joins TRBV18 and TRBJ2-7; 7 bases fit TRBD2. The CDR3 consists of 15 residues. Trimming took 1 base from V and 3 from J; bases not matched to a gene: 6. Germline V CDR1 and CDR2: KGHSH, LQKENI.

V and J are TRBV6-5 and TRBJ1-5; 9 bases are shared with TRBD1. Germline loops: CDR1 MNHEY, CDR2 SVGAGI. CDR3 length equals 14 residues. Unmatched junction bases numbered 2, after V lost 4 bases and J lost 4 bases. This CDR3 is CASSFDRGNQPQHF. The DNA of the CDR3 is TGTGCCAGCAGTTTCGACAGGGGGAATCAGCCCCAGCATTTT.

The chain combines TRBV2 with TRBJ1-5; 10 nucleotides line up with TRBD1. Trimming took 8 bases from V and 7 from J; bases not matched to a gene: 5. Germline CDR1 and CDR2: SNHLY and FYNNEI. The CDR3 sequence is 13 residues long. The CDR3 nucleotides are TGTGCCAGCGGGACAGGGGTTAAGCAGCCCCAGCATTTT. Amino acids: CASGTGVKQPQHF.

The chain couples TRBV29-1 to TRBJ2-7; a possible D gene is TRBD2 (6 bases). V lost 6 bases and J lost 4, with 16 bases in between. Germline V gene sequence: CDR1 SQVTM, CDR2 ANQGSEA. The CDR3 contains 13 residues. Here the CDR3 reads CSVETDRGYEQYF. CDR3 coding DNA: TGCAGCGTCGAGACCGACCGGGGGTACGAGCAGTACTTC.

The rearrangement joins TRBV5-8 to TRBJ2-7; tentatively, D is TRBD2 (6 bases). Germline assignment: CDR1 SGHTS and CDR2 YDEGEE. CDR3 length: 13 residues. V was shortened by 4 bases and J by 2 bases, with 10 bases between the two germline ends. This CDR3 reads CASSDWGAYEQYF. In DNA, the CDR3 is TGTGCCAGCAGCGACTGGGGGGCCTACGAGCAGTACTTC. The variable domain in full, with the rest retrieved from reference TRBV5-8 and TRBJ2-7, is EAGVTQSPTHLIKTRGQQATLRCSPISGHTSVYWYQQALGLGLQFLLWYDEGEERNRGNFPPRFSGRQFPNYSSELNVNALELEDSALYLCASSDWGAYEQYFGPGTRLTVT.

The V gene is TRBV28, the J gene TRBJ1-6; D might be TRBD1 (5 bases). The length of the CDR3 is 12 residues. Trimming removed 3 bases at V and 14 bases at J, with 11 bases between. Germline-derived CDR1 and CDR2 are MDHEN and SYDVKM. The CDR3 is CASSFTGYTLHF. CDR3 nucleotide sequence: TGTGCCAGCAGTTTCACAGGCTACACCCTCCACTTT.

The table lists this clone with a count of one. In DNA, the CDR3 is TGTGCCAGCAGTTACTCGACGCAGGGGAGTGAACCCCTCCACTTT. It encodes CASSYSTQGSEPLHF. The genes are TRBV6-5 and TRBJ1-6; possibly TRBD1 for D (6 bases). This CDR3 contains 15 residues. V dropped 0 bases and J dropped 12 bases, with 15 bases sitting between them. Germline loops: CDR1 MNHEY, CDR2 SVGAGI.

Here the CDR3 reads CASSSGQGDTEAFF. CDR3 sequence (DNA): TGTGCCAGCAGCTCGGGACAGGGGGATACTGAAGCTTTCTTT. This sequence joins TRBV27 and TRBJ1-1; TRBD1 matches 11 bases. The CDR3 has 14 amino acids. The trim removed 6 bases at V and 5 bases at J, leaving 5 bases unmatched. The V gene's germline CDR1 is MNHEY and CDR2 SMNVEV (reference sequence).

The V gene is TRBV30, the J gene TRBJ2-1; TRBD2 matches 12 bases. Germline lookup yields CDR1 GTSNPN and CDR2 SVGIG (reference sequence). Trimming at V came to 4 bases and at J to 8 bases, leaving 18 bases not matched to a gene. The CDR3 totals 18 residues. CDR3 residues: CAWTPKGLAGGSRDEQFF. CDR3 coding DNA: TGTGCCTGGACCCCAAAGGGTCTAGCGGGGGGGAGTCGGGATGAGCAGTTCTTC.